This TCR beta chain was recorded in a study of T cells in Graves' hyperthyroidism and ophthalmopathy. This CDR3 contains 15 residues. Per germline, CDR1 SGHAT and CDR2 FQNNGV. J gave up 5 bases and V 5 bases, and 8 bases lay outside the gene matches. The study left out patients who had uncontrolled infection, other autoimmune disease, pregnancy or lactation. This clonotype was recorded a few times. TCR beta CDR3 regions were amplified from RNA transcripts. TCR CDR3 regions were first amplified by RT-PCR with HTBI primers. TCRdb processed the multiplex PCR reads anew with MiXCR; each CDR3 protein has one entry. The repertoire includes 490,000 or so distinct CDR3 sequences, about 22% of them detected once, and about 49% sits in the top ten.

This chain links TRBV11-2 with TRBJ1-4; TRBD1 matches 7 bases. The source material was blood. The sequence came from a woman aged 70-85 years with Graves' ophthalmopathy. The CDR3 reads CASSLRDSFNEKLFF. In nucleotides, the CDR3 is TGTGCCAGCAGCCTCCGGGACAGTTTCAATGAAAAACTGTTTTTT.